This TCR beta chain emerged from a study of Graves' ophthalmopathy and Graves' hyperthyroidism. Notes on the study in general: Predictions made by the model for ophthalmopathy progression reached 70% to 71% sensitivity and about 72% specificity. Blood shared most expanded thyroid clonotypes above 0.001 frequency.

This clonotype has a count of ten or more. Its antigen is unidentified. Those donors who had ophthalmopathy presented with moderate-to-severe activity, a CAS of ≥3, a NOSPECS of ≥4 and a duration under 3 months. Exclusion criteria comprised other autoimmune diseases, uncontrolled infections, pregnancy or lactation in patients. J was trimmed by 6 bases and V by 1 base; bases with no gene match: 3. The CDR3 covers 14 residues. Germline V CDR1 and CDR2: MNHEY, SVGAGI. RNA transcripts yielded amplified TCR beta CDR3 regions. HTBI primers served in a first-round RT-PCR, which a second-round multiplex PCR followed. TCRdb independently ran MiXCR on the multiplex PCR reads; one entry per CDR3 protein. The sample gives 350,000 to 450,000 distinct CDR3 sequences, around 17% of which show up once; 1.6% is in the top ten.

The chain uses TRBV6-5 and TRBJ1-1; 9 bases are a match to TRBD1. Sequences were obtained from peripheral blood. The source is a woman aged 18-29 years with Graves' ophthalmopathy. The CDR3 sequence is CASSYFDRGSEAFF. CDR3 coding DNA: TGTGCCAGCAGTTACTTCGACAGGGGGTCTGAAGCTTTCTTT.